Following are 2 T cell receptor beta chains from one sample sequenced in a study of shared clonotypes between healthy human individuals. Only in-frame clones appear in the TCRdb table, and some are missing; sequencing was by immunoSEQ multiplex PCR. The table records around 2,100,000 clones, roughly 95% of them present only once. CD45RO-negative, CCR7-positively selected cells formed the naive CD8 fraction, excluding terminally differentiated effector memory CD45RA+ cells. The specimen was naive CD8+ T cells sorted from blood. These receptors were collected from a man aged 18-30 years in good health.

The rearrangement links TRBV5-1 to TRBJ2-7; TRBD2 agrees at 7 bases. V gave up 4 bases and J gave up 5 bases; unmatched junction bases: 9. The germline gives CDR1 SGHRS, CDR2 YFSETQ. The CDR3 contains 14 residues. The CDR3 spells CASSGLEGAHEQYF. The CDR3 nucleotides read TGCGCCAGCAGCGGACTAGAGGGTGCCCACGAGCAGTACTTC.

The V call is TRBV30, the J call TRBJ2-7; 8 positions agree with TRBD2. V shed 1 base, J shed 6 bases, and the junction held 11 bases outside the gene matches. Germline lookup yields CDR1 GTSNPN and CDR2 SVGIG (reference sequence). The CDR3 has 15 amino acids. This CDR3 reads CAWSALAGFDGEQYF. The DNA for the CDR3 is TGTGCCTGGAGTGCCTTAGCGGGGTTCGATGGCGAGCAGTACTTC.